This TCR beta chain was identified in a study of blood T cell repertoires in COVID-19. About the study: Acute and convalescent COVID-19 samples came from the United States, Italy and Spain.

Some clones are missing from TCRdb's copy, which holds only in-frame ones; the method was immunoSEQ multiplex PCR. The sample has fewer than 150,000 clones, under 90% seen once. V was pared by 0 bases and J by 4 bases, with 7 bases of the junction left unmatched. Germline V gene lookup returns CDR1 SGHNT and CDR2 YENEEA. The CDR3 loop spans 17 amino acids. This sequence was found in a man aged 45-65 years in a cohort exposed to, infected with or recovered from COVID-19 (not recorded which). Source material: PBMCs or T cells enriched from blood (not recorded which). The chain links TRBV11-3 to TRBJ2-2; TRBD1 aligns across 8 bases. CDR3 in amino acids: CASSLDLPRGLTGELFF. The DNA of the CDR3 is TGTGCCAGCAGCTTAGATCTGCCCAGGGGGCTCACCGGGGAGCTGTTTTTT.